This T cell receptor beta chain was captured by sequencing in a study of cytomegalovirus exposure and HLA in healthy donors. Findings of the study overall: A classifier reportedly called cytomegalovirus status with high sensitivity and specificity. TCR sequences were mostly rare, though some public TCRs occurred in many donors.

Sequencing was performed with immunoSEQ multiplex PCR; in TCRdb, only in-frame clones are kept and a portion is missing. The table lists 200,000 to 250,000 clones, 70% to 90% of them singletons, with less than 7% in the top ten. A remark on this clone: As yet, its antigen is unknown.

Donors came from a validation cohort of approximately 110 subjects, distinct from the first 666-subject cohort. Looked up from germline, CDR1 is SQVTM and CDR2 is ANQGSEA. The V and J ends lost 4 bases and 5 bases, in that order; junction bases with no gene match: 4. The CDR3 length is 13 residues. This chain links TRBV29-1 with TRBJ2-2; 7 bases line up with TRBD2. The receptor was isolated from a woman between 18 and 29 years old in good health and CMV-seronegative. Specimen: PBMCs. CDR3 nucleotide sequence: TGCAGCGTTGGCCTAGCGGAAACCGGGGAGCTGTTTTTT. Its protein product is CSVGLAETGELFF.